Shown below are 21 T cell receptor beta chains from a single sample sequenced in a study of T cell clones after liver transplantation. Some clones are missing from TCRdb's copy, which holds only in-frame ones; the method was immunoSEQ multiplex PCR. This sample has around 110,000 clones, with about nine tenths found just once. Here the sequenced sample was CD4+ T cells from blood, taken 12 months after liver transplant. The receptors come from a human patient who received a liver transplant. The T cells may come from the graft donor.

The chain combines TRBV6-1 with TRBJ1-2; D gene unclear. The ends were cut back, 6 bases at V and 2 bases at J, with 10 bases in the middle. Germline V lookup: CDR1 MNHNS, CDR2 SASEGT. The CDR3 loop spans 13 amino acids. This CDR3 reads CASSETRNYGYTF. In DNA, the CDR3 is TGTGCCAGCAGCGAGACACGGAACTATGGCTACACCTTC.

The rearrangement joins TRBV19 to TRBJ2-7; TRBD1 matches at 8 bases. The CDR3 runs to 14 residues. Per germline, CDR1 LNHDA and CDR2 SQIVND (reference sequence). J gave up 1 base and V 7 bases, and 6 bases lay outside the gene matches. This CDR3 reads CASTPTGVSYEQYF. Written as DNA, the CDR3 is TGTGCCAGTACCCCGACAGGGGTTTCCTACGAGCAGTACTTC.

This clone occurred once. This rearrangement joins TRBV2 to TRBJ1-2; D is ambiguous. Trimming took off 4 bases at V and 2 bases at J, with 8 bases between the two ends. Germline CDR1 reads SNHLY; CDR2 reads FYNNEI. This CDR3 has 13 residues. The CDR3 sequence: CASSVNENYGYTF. In DNA, the CDR3 is TGTGCCAGCAGTGTTAACGAGAACTATGGCTACACCTTC.

V and J are TRBV25-1 and TRBJ2-7; 10 bases agree with TRBD2. The germline CDR1 and CDR2 sequences are MGHDK and SYGVNS. The CDR3 has 17 amino acids. Trimming removed 8 bases from V and 3 bases from J; junction bases left unmatched: 16. The CDR3 bases are TGTGCCAGCGCCCTCGCCCTGAGTAGCGGGAGGAACTACGAGCAGTACTTC. Amino acid sequence: CASALALSSGRNYEQYF.

The rearrangement links TRBV5-1 to TRBJ2-1; 15 positions match TRBD2. There are 15 residues in the CDR3. V trimming: 4 bases; J trimming: 7 bases; junction bases outside the gene matches: 3. Germline CDR1 SGHRS, CDR2 YFSETQ. CDR3 coding DNA: TGCGCCAGCAGCCCGGGACTAGCGGGAGGAAATGAGCAGTTCTTC. As protein: CASSPGLAGGNEQFF. The whole variable domain, remainder taken from reference TRBV5-1 and TRBJ2-1, is KAGVTQTPRYLIKTRGQQVTLSCSPISGHRSVSWYQQTPGQGLQFLFEYFSETQRNKGNFPGRFSGRQFSNSRSEMNVSTLELGDSALYLCASSPGLAGGNEQFFGPGTRLTVL.

The chain couples TRBV5-4 to TRBJ2-1; unclear D gene. The CDR3 covers 16 residues. Per germline, CDR1 SGHNT and CDR2 YYREEE (reference sequence). V lost 3 bases and J 6 bases, leaving 19 bases between the germline ends. The CDR3 DNA reads as TGTGCCAGCAGCTATGACGGCGCACTGTACCCCAATGAGCAGTTCTTC. This translates into CASSYDGALYPNEQFF. The entire variable domain, with the rest obtained from reference TRBV5-4 and TRBJ2-1, is as follows: ETGVTQSPTHLIKTRGQQVTLRCSSQSGHNTVSWYQQALGQGPQFIFQYYREEENGRGNFPPRFSGLQFPNYSSELNVNALELDDSALYLCASSYDGALYPNEQFFGPGTRLTVL.

The chain carries TRBV10-3 and TRBJ1-2; 7 bases align to TRBD1. The CDR3 spans 15 residues. CDR1 ENHRY and CDR2 SYGVKD come from the germline V gene. Trimming took 4 bases from V and 2 from J; bases not matched to a gene: 7. The CDR3: CAISVETGRNYGYTF. The CDR3 DNA sequence: TGTGCCATCAGTGTTGAGACAGGGCGGAACTATGGCTACACCTTC.

The chain recombines TRBV5-1 with TRBJ2-1, with TRBD2 matching 13 bases. This CDR3 spans 15 amino acids. Germline V gene sequence: CDR1 SGHRS, CDR2 YFSETQ. The V gene end was trimmed by 2 bases and the J gene end by 7 bases; junction bases not matched to a gene: 3. The CDR3 here is CASSLLAGGPNEQFF. The DNA for the CDR3 is TGCGCCAGCAGCTTACTAGCGGGAGGGCCTAATGAGCAGTTCTTC.

This rearrangement joins TRBV5-4 to TRBJ2-3, with D possibly matching TRBD1 (6 bases). Germline assignment: CDR1 SGHNT and CDR2 YYREEE (reference sequence). Trimming cost V 0 bases and J 6 bases, with 11 bases left between them. This CDR3 has 14 amino acids. As DNA, the CDR3 is TGTGCCAGCAGCTTGGAAGTGACAGGCGATACGCAGTATTTT. Translation gives CASSLEVTGDTQYF.

The rearrangement links TRBV11-2 to TRBJ2-7; D possibly corresponds to TRBD2 (7 bases). There are 14 residues in the CDR3. V gave up 0 bases and J gave up 3 bases, with 9 bases separating them. Per the germline V gene, CDR1 is SGHAT and CDR2 is FQNNGV. This CDR3 is CASSLDGGLYEQYF. Written as DNA, the CDR3 is TGTGCCAGCAGCTTAGACGGGGGGCTCTACGAGCAGTACTTC. The complete variable domain, with remaining parts taken from reference TRBV11-2 and TRBJ2-7, reads EAGVAQSPRYKIIEKRQSVAFWCNPISGHATLYWYQQILGQGPKLLIQFQNNGVVDDSQLPKDRFSAERLKGVDSTLKIQPAKLEDSAVYLCASSLDGGLYEQYFGPGTRLTVT.

This chain connects TRBV27 to TRBJ1-1; D is unresolved. The CDR3 loop spans 13 amino acids. CDR1 is MNHEY and CDR2 is SMNVEV in the germline V gene (reference sequence). V lost 4 bases to trimming and J lost 0 bases, with 6 bases between them. The CDR3 reads CASSSDMNTEAFF. Written as DNA, the CDR3 is TGTGCCAGCAGTTCAGACATGAACACTGAAGCTTTCTTT.

The chain recombines TRBV5-4 with TRBJ2-7; TRBD2 aligns across 8 bases. The CDR3 runs to 15 residues. Per germline, CDR1 SGHNT and CDR2 YYREEE (reference sequence). V trimming: 2 bases; J trimming: 0 bases; junction bases outside the gene matches: 4. DNA for the CDR3: TGTGCCAGCAGCTTAGCGGGAGCTCTCTCCTACGAGCAGTACTTC. Amino acid sequence: CASSLAGALSYEQYF.

The chain is built from TRBV6-1 and TRBJ2-7; D might be TRBD1 (6 bases). This CDR3 is built from 13 residues. Germline V gene lookup returns CDR1 MNHNS and CDR2 SASEGT. V shed 10 bases and J shed 3 bases, with 16 bases lying between them. CDR3 loop: CATDMGHRYEQYF. The DNA for the CDR3 is TGTGCCACGGACATGGGACACCGCTACGAGCAGTACTTC.

This clone occurred once. This chain uses TRBV19 with TRBJ1-5, with D hard to call. The V gene's germline CDR1 is LNHDA and CDR2 SQIVND (reference sequence). V shed 1 base and J shed 0 bases, with 4 bases lying between them. CDR3 length: 14 amino acids. The CDR3 loop is CASSIGNSNQPQHF. The CDR3 bases are TGTGCCAGTAGTATAGGGAATAGCAATCAGCCCCAGCATTTT.

V gene TRBV4-2 combines with J gene TRBJ2-2; D unclear. The V end was cut by 8 bases, the J end by 6 bases, with 16 bases between. Germline V CDR1 and CDR2: LGHNA, YNFKEQ. The CDR3 length is 14 residues. CDR3 in DNA: TGTGCCAGCCAGGACCCAGGCGGAGCCGGGGAGCTGTTTTTT. This gives the protein CASQDPGGAGELFF.

The chain couples TRBV14 to TRBJ2-6; the match to TRBD1 covers 9 bases. Looked up from germline, CDR1 is SGHDN and CDR2 is FVKESK. CDR3 length: 16 amino acids. V was pared by 6 bases and J by 3 bases, with 6 bases of the junction left unmatched. CDR3 in amino acids: CASRGQGRYGANVLTF. The DNA of the CDR3 is TGTGCCAGCAGAGGACAGGGGAGGTATGGGGCCAACGTCCTGACTTTC.

This clone was seen only a few times. J is TRBJ1-3 and V is TRBV6-5; tentatively, D is TRBD1 (6 bases). The CDR3 contains 16 residues. Trimming removed 4 bases at V and 4 bases at J, with 17 bases between. Germline assignment: CDR1 MNHEY and CDR2 SVGAGI. In nucleotides, the CDR3 is TGTGCCAGCAGTTCGGCAGGGGCGCCAGCCGGAAACACCATATATTTT. Translated, it gives CASSSAGAPAGNTIYF.

This chain links TRBV7-2 with TRBJ2-7; unclear D gene. Looked up from germline, CDR1 is SGHTA and CDR2 is FQGNSA. Trimming took off 1 base at V and 5 bases at J, with 9 bases between the two ends. CDR3 length equals 13 residues. The CDR3 DNA reads as TGTGCCAGCAGCTTAGGGCTAGAGGACGAGCAGTACTTC. Residues: CASSLGLEDEQYF.

The chain employs TRBV2 and TRBJ1-4, with 9 bases aligning to TRBD1. The CDR3 is 14 amino acids. The V and J ends lost 7 bases and 8 bases, in that order; junction bases with no gene match: 8. CDR1 SNHLY and CDR2 FYNNEI come from the germline V gene. CDR3 nucleotides: TGTGCCAGCAACGGACAGGGGATAGGGGAAAAACTGTTTTTT. Residues: CASNGQGIGEKLFF.

The CDR3 here is CASDARGTGELFF. The CDR3 coding sequence is TGTGCCAGCGACGCCAGGGGTACCGGGGAGCTGTTTTTT. This rearrangement joins TRBV11-3 to TRBJ2-2; TRBD1 is a possible D gene (6 bases). The CDR3 runs to 13 residues. CDR1 is SGHNT, CDR2 YENEEA, per germline. The V end lost 8 bases, the J end lost 5 bases, and 12 bases lay between the germline ends.

The chain couples TRBV7-9 to TRBJ2-7; D possibly uses TRBD1 or TRBD2 (6 bases each). Germline lookup yields CDR1 SEHNR and CDR2 FQNEAQ (reference sequence). There are 14 residues in the CDR3. Trimming took off 5 bases at V and 5 bases at J, with 16 bases between the two ends. CDR3 amino acids: CASSPRGAPHEQYF. DNA for the CDR3: TGTGCCAGCAGCCCAAGGGGGGCCCCCCACGAGCAGTACTTC.